The sequence of this T cell receptor beta chain was determined in a study of T cell repertoires in cytomegalovirus infection. Whole-study context: It can be stated that public TCR beta signatures indicated CMV infection as well as a matching HLA type.

CDR3 length equals 17 residues. Germline V gene data show CDR1 as SGHVS and CDR2 as FNYEAQ. The V gene lost 4 bases and the J gene lost 5 bases, with 22 bases spanning the gap. In the case of this clonotype: The antigen is unknown.

TCRdb reprocessed the reads with MiXCR, giving one entry per CDR3 protein. The sample carries tens of thousands of distinct CDR3 sequences, 20% to 25% recorded once. The origin of this receptor is a human donor in good health (CMV status not recorded). Some clones in this sample may be carry-over from other donors' samples. The chain uses TRBV7-6 and TRBJ2-3; D possibly uses TRBD1 or TRBD2 (5 bases each). This sample comprised CD8+ T cells from cultured PBMCs, obtained from culture after CMV antigen stimulation. The CDR3 sequence: CASSSSSTWGPGDTQYF. The CDR3 coding sequence is TGTGCCAGCAGCTCGAGCAGTACATGGGGACCAGGAGATACGCAGTATTTT.